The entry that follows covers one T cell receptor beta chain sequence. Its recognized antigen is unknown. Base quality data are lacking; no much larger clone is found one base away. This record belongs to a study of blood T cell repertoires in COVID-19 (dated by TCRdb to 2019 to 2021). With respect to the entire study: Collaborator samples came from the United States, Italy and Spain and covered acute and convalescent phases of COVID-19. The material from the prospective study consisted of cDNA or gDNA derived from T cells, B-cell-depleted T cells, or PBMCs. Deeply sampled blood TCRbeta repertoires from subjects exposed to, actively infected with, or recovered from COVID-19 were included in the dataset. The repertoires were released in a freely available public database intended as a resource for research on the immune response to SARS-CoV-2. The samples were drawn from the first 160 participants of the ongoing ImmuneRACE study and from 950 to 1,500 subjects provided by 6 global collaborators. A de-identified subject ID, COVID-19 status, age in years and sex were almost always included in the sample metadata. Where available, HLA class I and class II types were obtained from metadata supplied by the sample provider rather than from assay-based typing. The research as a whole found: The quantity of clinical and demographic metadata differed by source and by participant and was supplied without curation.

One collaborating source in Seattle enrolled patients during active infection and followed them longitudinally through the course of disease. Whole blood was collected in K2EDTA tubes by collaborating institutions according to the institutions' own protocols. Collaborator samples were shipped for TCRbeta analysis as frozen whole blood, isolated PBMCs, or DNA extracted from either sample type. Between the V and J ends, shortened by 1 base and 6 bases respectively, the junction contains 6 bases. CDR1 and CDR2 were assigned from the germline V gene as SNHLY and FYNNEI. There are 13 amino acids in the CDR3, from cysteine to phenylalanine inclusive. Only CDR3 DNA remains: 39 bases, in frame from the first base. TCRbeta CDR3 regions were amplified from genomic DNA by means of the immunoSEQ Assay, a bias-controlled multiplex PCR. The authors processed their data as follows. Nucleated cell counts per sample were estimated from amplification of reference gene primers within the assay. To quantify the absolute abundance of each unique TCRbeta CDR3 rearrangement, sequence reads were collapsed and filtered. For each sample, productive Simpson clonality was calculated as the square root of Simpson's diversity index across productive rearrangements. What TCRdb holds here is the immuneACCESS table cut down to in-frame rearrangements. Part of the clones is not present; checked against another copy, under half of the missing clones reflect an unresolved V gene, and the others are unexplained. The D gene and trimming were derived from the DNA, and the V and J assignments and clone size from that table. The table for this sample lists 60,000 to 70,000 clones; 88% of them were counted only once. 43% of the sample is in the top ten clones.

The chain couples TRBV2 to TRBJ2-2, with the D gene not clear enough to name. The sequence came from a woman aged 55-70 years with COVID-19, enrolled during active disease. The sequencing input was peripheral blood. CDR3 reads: CASSEEAAGELFF. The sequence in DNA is TGTGCCAGCAGTGAAGAAGCCGCCGGGGAGCTGTTTTTT.